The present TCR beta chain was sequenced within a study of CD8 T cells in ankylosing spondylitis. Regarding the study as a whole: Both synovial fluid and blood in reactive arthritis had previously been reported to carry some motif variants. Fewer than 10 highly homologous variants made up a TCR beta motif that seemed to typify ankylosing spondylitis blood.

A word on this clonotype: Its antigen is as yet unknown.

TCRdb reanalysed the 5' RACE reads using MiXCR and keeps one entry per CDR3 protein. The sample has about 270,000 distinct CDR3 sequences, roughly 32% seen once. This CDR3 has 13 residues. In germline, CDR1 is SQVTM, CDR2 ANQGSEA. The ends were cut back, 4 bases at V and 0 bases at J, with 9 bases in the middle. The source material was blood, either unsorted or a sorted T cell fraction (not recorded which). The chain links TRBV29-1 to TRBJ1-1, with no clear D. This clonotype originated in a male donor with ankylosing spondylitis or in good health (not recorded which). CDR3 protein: CSVVGLLNTEAFF. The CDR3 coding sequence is TGCAGCGTTGTTGGGCTACTGAACACTGAAGCTTTCTTT.